The next 30 T cell receptor beta chains were all read from a single sample in a study. A single record per CDR3 protein comes from TCRdb applying MiXCR to the 5' RACE reads. The table has some 62,000 distinct CDR3 sequences, under 35% seen once. The material sequenced was tumor-infiltrating naive CD4+ T cells sorted from the breast tumor. Subset noted: naive CD4+ T cells, CD4+CD45RA+CD25-. The receptors were gathered from a female donor with breast cancer.

This chain uses TRBV12-3 or TRBV12-4 with TRBJ1-2; TRBD1 might be the D (5 bases). The CDR3 extends over 17 amino acids. The V end was cut by 1 base, the J end by 4 bases, with 19 bases between. CDR3 nucleotides: TGTGCCAGCAGTTTAGATTGGGGTACAGACAGTTCCTATGGCTACACCTTC. Its translation is CASSLDWGTDSSYGYTF.

In this sample, this clonotype is medium-sized. The CDR3 coding sequence is TGTGCCAGCAGTCCCCGCGGGTCTTCCTACAATGAGCAGTTCTTC. Its translation is CASSPRGSSYNEQFF. This chain joins TRBV12-3 or TRBV12-4 and TRBJ2-1, with a possible D match to TRBD2 (5 bases). V was trimmed by 5 bases and J by 1 base, leaving 12 bases between them. This CDR3 contains 15 residues.

The chain uses TRBV7-2 and TRBJ2-3, with 11 bases aligning to TRBD2. Germline CDR1 is SGHTA and CDR2 is FQGNSA. Germline trimming cut 7 bases from V and 3 bases from J; bases unmatched to any gene: 6. This CDR3 has 15 residues. CDR3 DNA: TGTGCCAGCAACTCGACTAGCGGGGTTACAGATACGCAGTATTTT. Its protein is CASNSTSGVTDTQYF.

This clonotype has ten or more counts. The CDR3 sequence is CASRRGGVSSYNEQFF. The CDR3 DNA reads as TGTGCCAGCAGACGAGGGGGCGTAAGCTCCTACAATGAGCAGTTCTTC. This sequence joins TRBV7-2 and TRBJ2-1, with TRBD1 matching 7 bases. This CDR3 contains 16 residues. V was clipped by 6 bases and J by 0 bases; unmatched bases: 8. Germline V gene lookup returns CDR1 SGHTA and CDR2 FQGNSA.

This clonotype occurred many times. The rearrangement joins TRBV6-5 to TRBJ2-2; D unclear. This CDR3 is built from 14 residues. CDR1 MNHEY and CDR2 SVGAGI come from the germline V gene. Trimming took off 4 bases at V and 1 base at J, with 7 bases between the two ends. Here the CDR3 reads CASSFDWNTGELFF. The CDR3 DNA is TGTGCCAGCAGTTTCGACTGGAACACCGGGGAGCTGTTTTTT.

The chain combines TRBV4-2 with TRBJ2-1; 8 nucleotides match TRBD2. Germline V gene data show CDR1 as LGHNA and CDR2 as YNFKEQ. The ends lost 8 bases at V and 6 bases at J; junction bases unmatched: 6. This CDR3 spans 13 amino acids. CDR3 sequence: CASLDGGANEQFF. As DNA, the CDR3 is TGTGCCAGCCTCGACGGGGGGGCCAATGAGCAGTTCTTC.

The genes are TRBV5-1 and TRBJ2-3; 10 bases match TRBD2. Germline V gene sequence: CDR1 SGHRS, CDR2 YFSETQ. J was trimmed by 4 bases and V by 3 bases; bases with no gene match: 14. The CDR3 is 18 amino acids. CDR3 region: CASSSPGGGLAVPDTQYF. CDR3 nucleotides: TGCGCCAGCAGCTCCCCCGGTGGCGGACTAGCGGTCCCAGATACGCAGTATTTT.

In this sample, this clonotype turned up many times. This rearrangement joins TRBV4-1 to TRBJ1-5; 8 positions agree with TRBD1. V lost 3 bases, J lost 5 bases, and 6 bases stayed unmatched. This CDR3 has 15 amino acids. The germline gives CDR1 MGHRA, CDR2 YSYEKL. CDR3 sequence (DNA): TGCGCCAGCAGCCACAGGACAGGGAGCGATCAGCCCCAGCATTTT. The encoded protein is CASSHRTGSDQPQHF.

The chain combines TRBV6-2 or TRBV6-3 with TRBJ1-2; D might be TRBD1 (5 bases). Per germline, CDR1 MNHEY and CDR2 SVGEGT. The CDR3 is made up of 17 amino acids. V lost 5 bases and J lost 0, with 19 bases in between. The CDR3 is CASSRRQPIQANYGYTF. The CDR3, as DNA: TGTGCCAGCAGTCGTCGACAGCCTATACAAGCTAACTATGGCTACACCTTC.

This sequence joins TRBV7-3 and TRBJ2-2; 11 bases map to TRBD2. This CDR3 contains 17 residues. Germline V gene lookup returns CDR1 SGHTA and CDR2 FQGTGA. V lost 2 bases and J lost 5; bases outside the gene matches: 7. The CDR3 bases are TGTGCCAGCAGCTTAGCGGCTAGCGGGAGGAGGACCGGGGAGCTGTTTTTT. This codes for CASSLAASGRRTGELFF.

This clonotype occurred a few times. The chain combines TRBV9 with TRBJ2-2; 11 positions match TRBD2. The CDR3 sequence is 17 residues long. Germline V lookup: CDR1 SGDLS, CDR2 YYNGEE. J gave up 6 bases and V 2 bases, and 9 bases lay outside the gene matches. The CDR3 region is CASSVTSGRDGAGELFF. The CDR3 nucleotides are TGTGCCAGCAGCGTTACTAGCGGGAGAGACGGCGCCGGGGAGCTGTTTTTT.

This chain uses TRBV12-3 or TRBV12-4 with TRBJ2-2; 7 bases line up with TRBD1. This CDR3 spans 15 amino acids. V shed 11 bases and J 6 bases; nucleotides not matched to a gene: 15. The CDR3 bases are TGTGCCGGCGTGAAAGGGACAGCGAGTGCCGGGGAGCTGTTTTTT. Translating gives CAGVKGTASAGELFF.

This clonotype showed up many times. The chain uses TRBV6-1 and TRBJ2-7, with D possibly TRBD2 on 6 matching bases. From germline, CDR1 is MNHNS and CDR2 SASEGT. With 1 base removed from V and 5 bases from J, the gap between germline ends came to 15 bases. The CDR3 runs 15 residues. This CDR3 is CASSEDGRLFDEQYF. In nucleotides, the CDR3 is TGTGCCAGCAGTGAAGACGGGAGACTCTTCGACGAGCAGTACTTC.

CDR3 DNA sequence: TGTGCCAGCAGTTACTCAACAGGGTATAATTCACCCCTCCACTTT. Translating gives CASSYSTGYNSPLHF. This chain joins TRBV6-5 and TRBJ1-6; D is perhaps TRBD1 (6 bases). Germline CDR1 MNHEY, CDR2 SVGAGI. V was shortened by 0 bases and J by 4 bases, with 7 bases between the two germline ends. The CDR3 totals 15 residues.

J is TRBJ2-2 and V is TRBV6-6; possible D gene TRBD2, 6 bases. The CDR3 is 15 residues long. Germline V gene data show CDR1 as MNHNY and CDR2 as SVGAGI (reference sequence). The ends were cut back, 2 bases at V and 6 bases at J, with 13 bases in the middle. CDR3 in DNA: TGTGCCAGCAGTTACGTGGGGGGATTCGCCGGGGAGCTGTTTTTT. Protein product: CASSYVGGFAGELFF.

Only a few counts were recorded for this clonotype. The chain combines TRBV28 with TRBJ1-1; no clear D gene. V was clipped by 11 bases and J by 5 bases, with 12 bases between them. The CDR3 loop spans 11 amino acids. CDR1 and CDR2 (germline): MDHEN, SYDVKM. The CDR3 nucleotides read TGTGCCGGAGACGCCAGGACTGAAGCTTTCTTT. It translates to CAGDARTEAFF.

This chain links TRBV5-1 with TRBJ2-2; TRBD1 matches at 11 bases. This CDR3 is built from 15 residues. The junction had 6 bases not matched to a gene; V was cut back by 4 bases and J by 7 bases. Germline assignment: CDR1 SGHRS and CDR2 YFSETQ. CDR3 amino acids: CASSERTGGGGELFF. CDR3 nucleotide sequence: TGCGCCAGCAGCGAACGGACAGGGGGCGGCGGGGAGCTGTTTTTT. The full variable domain, completed using reference TRBV5-1 and TRBJ2-2, is KAGVTQTPRYLIKTRGQQVTLSCSPISGHRSVSWYQQTPGQGLQFLFEYFSETQRNKGNFPGRFSGRQFSNSRSEMNVSTLELGDSALYLCASSERTGGGGELFFGEGSRLTVL.

The rearrangement links TRBV5-1 to TRBJ1-2; D is unresolved. The V gene lost 3 bases and the J gene lost 2 bases, with 5 bases spanning the gap. This CDR3 region has 12 residues. Germline CDR1 SGHRS, CDR2 YFSETQ. The CDR3 DNA sequence: TGCGCCAGCAGCTCAGACAACTATGGCTACACCTTC. The encoded protein is CASSSDNYGYTF.

This clonotype appeared a few times. This chain uses TRBV29-1 with TRBJ2-1; 12 bases agree with TRBD2. The CDR3 length is 13 residues. Germline loops: CDR1 SQVTM, CDR2 ANQGSEA. After removal of 0 bases from V and 12 bases from J, the junction contained 3 bases not matched to a gene. In nucleotides, the CDR3 is TGCAGCGTTGAAGACCTAGCGGGAGGGAGGCAGTTCTTC. Protein product: CSVEDLAGGRQFF.

The rearrangement uses TRBV20-1 and TRBJ2-6, with D perhaps TRBD1 (5 bases). Germline lookup yields CDR1 DFQATT and CDR2 SNEGSKA (reference sequence). Trimming removed 5 bases from V and 8 bases from J, with 10 bases in between. The CDR3 has 12 amino acids. The CDR3 DNA follows: TGCAGTGCTCATCAGGGTTCCAACGTCCTGACTTTC. Amino acid sequence: CSAHQGSNVLTF.

Many counts were recorded for this clonotype. The chain carries TRBV20-1 and TRBJ2-7; D possibly corresponds to TRBD1 (6 bases). V was trimmed by 3 bases and J by 2 bases, leaving 11 bases between them. The CDR3 runs 13 residues. Germline V gives CDR1 DFQATT, CDR2 SNEGSKA (reference sequence). The CDR3 region has the DNA TGCAGTGCTAGCAAAACAGGGACCTACGAGCAGTACTTC. It codes for CSASKTGTYEQYF.

There are many counts of this clonotype. The CDR3 DNA is TGCGCCAGCAGCTTGGAGCTAGCGGGAGGTAAAGATACGCAGTATTTT. Its translation is CASSLELAGGKDTQYF. The chain employs TRBV5-1 and TRBJ2-3; 11 bases align to TRBD2. J was trimmed by 5 bases and V by 0 bases; bases with no gene match: 5. The CDR3 length is 16 residues. Looked up from germline, CDR1 is SGHRS and CDR2 is YFSETQ.

This chain joins TRBV12-3 or TRBV12-4 and TRBJ2-4; 7 nucleotides line up with TRBD1. With 4 bases clipped from V and 12 bases from J, the junction kept 6 bases outside the gene matches. The CDR3 extends over 12 amino acids. CDR3 nucleotides: TGTGCCAGCAGTTCCGGACAGGTCCATCAGTACTTC. Its protein product is CASSSGQVHQYF.

The V gene is TRBV7-2, the J gene TRBJ1-2, with TRBD1 matching over 10 bases. The germline CDR1 and CDR2 sequences are SGHTA and FQGNSA. The V segment lost 1 base and the J segment 14 bases; nucleotides outside the gene matches: 4. CDR3 length: 12 residues. This CDR3 reads CASSLVGTGVTF. For the CDR3, the DNA is TGTGCCAGCAGCTTAGTCGGGACAGGGGTTACCTTC.

This clonotype was observed a handful of times. The chain carries TRBV6-1 and TRBJ2-3; 11 positions match TRBD2. The CDR3 is 15 amino acids. Germline values: CDR1 MNHNS, CDR2 SASEGT. J lost 3 bases, V lost 6 bases, and 5 bases had no gene match. CDR3 loop: CASSHTSGGTDTQYF. The CDR3 nucleotides are TGTGCCAGCAGCCACACTAGCGGGGGAACAGATACGCAGTATTTT.

With regard to this clonotype: Possible read error: a much larger clone is one base away. The J gene is TRBJ2-1, the V gene TRBV29-1; possibly TRBD2 for D (5 bases). The CDR3 is 14 residues long. From germline, CDR1 is SQVTM and CDR2 ANQGSEA. The germline V and J ends were trimmed by 2 bases and 2 bases, with 10 bases remaining between them. The CDR3 spells CSVELERTYNEQFF. CDR3 in DNA: TGCAGCGTTGAACTCGAGCGGACCTACAATGAGCAGTTCTTC.

This clonotype has just a few counts. The V gene is TRBV4-1, the J gene TRBJ2-1; D is unclear. This CDR3 spans 14 amino acids. V was clipped by 4 bases and J by 6 bases, with 13 bases between them. CDR1 MGHRA and CDR2 YSYEKL come from the germline V gene. CDR3 DNA sequence: TGCGCCAGCAGCCGAGATAGTTTGTCCAATGAGCAGTTCTTC. Protein sequence: CASSRDSLSNEQFF.

The rearrangement uses TRBV5-1 and TRBJ1-1; D unresolved. Germline CDR1 SGHRS, CDR2 YFSETQ. Trimming took off 2 bases at V and 12 bases at J, with 14 bases between the two ends. The CDR3 is made up of 12 amino acids. CDR3 amino acids: CASSFTTLGTFF. In DNA, the CDR3 is TGCGCCAGCAGCTTTACGACATTGGGGACTTTCTTT.

This clonotype was detected only a few times. A much bigger clone sits one base away, suggesting this may be a read error. The chain recombines TRBV7-9 with TRBJ1-1; D not resolved. V lost 3 bases, J lost 5 bases, and 10 bases lay in between. The germline V gene encodes CDR1 SEHNR and CDR2 FQNEAQ (reference sequence). The CDR3 runs to 13 residues. CDR3 amino acids: CASSFAIRTEAFF. The CDR3 coding sequence is TGTGCCAGCAGCTTTGCCATAAGAACTGAAGCTTTCTTT.

This clonotype was counted ten times or more. The chain couples TRBV5-1 to TRBJ2-5; possible D gene TRBD2, 5 bases. The CDR3 extends over 13 amino acids. V lost 2 bases and J lost 4, with 9 bases in between. Germline CDR1 reads SGHRS; CDR2 reads YFSETQ. DNA of the CDR3: TGCGCCAGCAGCTTCGGGGTAGGAGAGACCCAGTACTTC. It specifies CASSFGVGETQYF.